What follows describes a single T cell receptor (beta chain). Its cognate antigen is unknown. These data belong to a study of cytomegalovirus exposure and HLA in healthy donors. Germline CDR1 and CDR2: MNHNS and SASEGT. Trimming removed 5 bases at V and 7 bases at J, with 24 bases between. The CDR3 spans 17 residues. The study's findings and limits: A few CMV-associated chains proved CMV antigen-specific in vitro. The study listed 150 to 200 cytomegalovirus-associated TCR beta chains.

Data came from immunoSEQ multiplex PCR; TCRdb stores just in-frame clones and leaves some out. The sample holds a few hundred thousand clones, approximately 90% seen once. The sample was PBMCs. This sequence joins TRBV6-1 and TRBJ2-1, with a possible D match to TRBD2 (6 bases). The TCR was taken from a young woman in good health and CMV-seronegative. In nucleotides, the CDR3 is TGTGCCAGCAGTAAAGGGAGGAGGTTCATAGGTTTAAATGAGCAGTTCTTC. It yields the protein CASSKGRRFIGLNEQFF.